A single sample gave rise to the 29 T cell receptor beta chains below, sequenced in a study of blood T cell repertoires in COVID-19. The table came from immunoSEQ multiplex PCR; TCRdb's copy has only in-frame clones and leaves some out. The sample lists 60,000 to 70,000 clones, around 80% occurring once. The sample was peripheral blood. The receptors derive from an older man with acute or convalescent COVID-19.

This chain links TRBV7-2 with TRBJ2-4, with D possibly TRBD2 on 5 matching bases. V was trimmed by 7 bases and J by 5 bases, leaving 12 bases between them. The germline V gene has CDR1 SGHTA and CDR2 FQGNSA. This CDR3 contains 13 residues. In DNA, the CDR3 is TGTGCCAGCAACTCCCGCGGGCAAAACATTCAGTACTTC. Translation: CASNSRGQNIQYF. Combining the CDR3 with reference TRBV7-2 and TRBJ2-4 gives the whole variable domain GAGVSQSPSNKVTEKGKDVELRCDPISGHTALYWYRQSLGQGLEFLIYFQGNSAPDKSGLPSDRFSAERTGGSVSTLTIQRTQQEDSAVYLCASNSRGQNIQYFGAGTRLSVL.

V usage is TRBV24-1 and J usage is TRBJ2-1; D remains unclear. The CDR3 contains 15 residues. Germline V CDR1 and CDR2: KGHDR, SFDVKD. The V end lost 1 base, the J end lost 0 bases, and 6 bases lay between the germline ends. DNA for the CDR3: TGTGCCACCAGTGATTTAACCGGCTCCTACAATGAGCAGTTCTTC. Protein product: CATSDLTGSYNEQFF.

The chain joins TRBV9 to TRBJ2-2; TRBD2 might be the D (6 bases). The length of the CDR3 is 14 residues. In germline, CDR1 is SGDLS, CDR2 YYNGEE. Trimming left V 3 bases short and J 6 bases short, with 12 bases between. The CDR3 coding sequence is TGTGCCAGCAGCGCCAGGGAGGACCCCGGGGAGCTGTTTTTT. Residues: CASSAREDPGELFF.

The rearrangement joins TRBV12-3 or TRBV12-4 to TRBJ1-6, with D unclear. The CDR3 consists of 13 residues. Between the trimmed V and J ends, which lost 6 bases and 10 bases, there was a span of 13 bases. CDR3 sequence: CASSPTRGSPLHF. The CDR3, as DNA: TGTGCCAGCAGCCCCACGCGGGGATCACCCCTCCACTTT.

The chain is built from TRBV6-6 and TRBJ1-5; D possibly corresponds to TRBD1 (6 bases). The CDR3 contains 14 residues. V lost 4 bases to trimming and J lost 2 bases, with 9 bases between them. The germline V gene has CDR1 MNHNY and CDR2 SVGAGI (reference sequence). In DNA form, the CDR3 reads TGTGCCAGCAGTTCACAGGGTGGCAATCAGCCCCAGCATTTT. Its translation: CASSSQGGNQPQHF.

Within the sample, this clone is medium-sized. The sample holds other DNA sequences that translate to the same CDR3. The CDR3 protein is CASSLALGEGSPLHF. The CDR3 DNA sequence: TGTGCCAGCAGCTTAGCGCTCGGGGAAGGTTCACCCCTCCACTTT. This sequence joins TRBV7-2 and TRBJ1-6, with no clear D. Trimming pared 0 bases from V and 9 bases from J, leaving 12 bases between. Germline CDR1 reads SGHTA; CDR2 reads FQGNSA. The CDR3 extends over 15 amino acids.

This clone was detected only once. The chain combines TRBV28 with TRBJ2-7; D remains unclear. This CDR3 region has 13 residues. The germline V and J ends were trimmed by 3 bases and 1 base, with 7 bases remaining between them. Germline V CDR1 and CDR2: MDHEN, SYDVKM. CDR3 sequence reads: CASSLSQSYEQYF. The CDR3 nucleotides are TGTGCCAGCAGTTTGTCACAGTCCTACGAGCAGTACTTC.

To note about this clone: The sample contains more than one DNA sequence encoding this CDR3. The chain carries TRBV7-2 and TRBJ2-7; TRBD2 matches 10 bases. V lost 5 bases, J lost 2 bases, and 6 bases stayed unmatched. Germline V CDR1 and CDR2: SGHTA, FQGNSA. CDR3 length: 15 amino acids. CDR3 protein: CASSPRTSGTYEQYF. CDR3 nucleotides: TGTGCCAGCAGCCCCAGGACTAGCGGCACCTACGAGCAGTACTTC.

This clone turned up a few times. CDR3 amino acids: CASSPQARGQETQYF. In nucleotides, the CDR3 is TGTGCCAGCTCACCACAAGCCAGGGGGCAAGAGACCCAGTACTTC. V and J are TRBV18 and TRBJ2-5; 7 positions match TRBD1. CDR3 length: 15 residues. V gave up 1 base and J gave up 2 bases; unmatched junction bases: 4. Germline V lookup: CDR1 KGHSH, CDR2 LQKENI. Based on the CDR3 plus reference TRBV18 and TRBJ2-5, the full variable domain is NAGVMQNPRHLVRRRGQEARLRCSPMKGHSHVYWYRQLPEEGLKFMVYLQKENIIDESGMPKERFSAEFPKEGPSILRIQQVVRGDSAAYFCASSPQARGQETQYFGPGTRLLVL.

This chain joins TRBV3-1 (or the pseudogene TRBV3-2) and TRBJ2-2; possible D gene TRBD1, 5 bases. The ends were cut back, 4 bases at V and 7 bases at J, with 10 bases in the middle. This CDR3 spans 13 amino acids. CDR1 and CDR2 from the germline V gene are LGHDT and YNNKEL (reference sequence). DNA of the CDR3: TGTGCCAGCAGCCCCTGGGGCCGCGGGGAGCTGTTTTTT. It codes for CASSPWGRGELFF.

The chain has TRBV27 and TRBJ2-5; 8 bases align to TRBD1. The CDR3 extends over 13 amino acids. CDR1 and CDR2 (germline): MNHEY, SMNVEV (reference sequence). V gave up 6 bases and J gave up 5 bases; unmatched junction bases: 5. The CDR3 loop is CASSPDRAETQYF. In DNA, the CDR3 is TGTGCCAGCAGCCCGGACAGGGCCGAGACCCAGTACTTC.

V usage is TRBV18 and J usage is TRBJ2-2; D is perhaps TRBD2 (7 bases). CDR3 length equals 17 residues. V shed 3 bases and J shed 5 bases, with 19 bases lying between them. Germline V gene sequence: CDR1 KGHSH, CDR2 LQKENI. CDR3 sequence reads: CASSPDFAGAGTGELFF. CDR3 nucleotide sequence: TGTGCCAGCTCACCTGATTTCGCGGGGGCCGGGACCGGGGAGCTGTTTTTT. The whole variable domain, filled in from reference TRBV18 and TRBJ2-2, reads NAGVMQNPRHLVRRRGQEARLRCSPMKGHSHVYWYRQLPEEGLKFMVYLQKENIIDESGMPKERFSAEFPKEGPSILRIQQVVRGDSAAYFCASSPDFAGAGTGELFFGEGSRLTVL.

The chain combines TRBV5-8 with TRBJ1-6, with D hard to call. V dropped 3 bases and J dropped 9 bases, with 10 bases sitting between them. Germline values: CDR1 SGHTS, CDR2 YDEGEE. The length of the CDR3 is 13 residues. The CDR3 bases are TGTGCCAGCAGCTACGTCTCAGGTTCACCCCTCCACTTT. Translating gives CASSYVSGSPLHF.

V usage is TRBV5-6 and J usage is TRBJ1-2; TRBD1 aligns across 11 bases. The CDR3 spans 15 residues. Losses at the gene ends were 0 bases for V and 4 bases for J; bases not matched to a gene: 2. From germline, CDR1 is SGHDT and CDR2 YYEEEE. The CDR3 sequence: CASSLAGTGGYGYTF. DNA of the CDR3: TGTGCCAGCAGCTTGGCTGGGACAGGGGGCTATGGCTACACCTTC. Filled out from reference TRBV5-6 and TRBJ1-2, the complete variable domain reads DAGVTQSPTHLIKTRGQQVTLRCSPKSGHDTVSWYQQALGQGPQFIFQYYEEEERQRGNFPDRFSGHQFPNYSSELNVNALLLGDSALYLCASSLAGTGGYGYTFGSGTRLTVV.

V and J are TRBV5-1 and TRBJ2-1, with D possibly TRBD2 on 5 matching bases. V was shortened by 0 bases and J by 6 bases, with 13 bases between the two germline ends. This CDR3 is 15 amino acids long. Looked up from germline, CDR1 is SGHRS and CDR2 is YFSETQ. This CDR3 reads CASSLVRAGGNEQFF. CDR3 coding DNA: TGCGCCAGCAGCTTGGTGCGGGCCGGTGGCAATGAGCAGTTCTTC.

The gene calls are TRBV18 and TRBJ2-1, with TRBD1 as a possible D gene (6 bases). The CDR3 totals 15 residues. Germline V CDR1 and CDR2: KGHSH, LQKENI. The V end lost 2 bases, the J end lost 4 bases, and 12 bases lay between the germline ends. CDR3 amino acids: CASSPGRGGYNEQFF. CDR3 nucleotides: TGTGCCAGCTCACCAGGGAGAGGGGGATACAATGAGCAGTTCTTC.

This clone was counted a few times. For the CDR3, the DNA is TGTGCCAGCAGTACGGGACAGACTATGAATTCACCCCTCCACTTT. Its protein is CASSTGQTMNSPLHF. The chain links TRBV27 to TRBJ1-6, with 7 nucleotides matching TRBD1. V was pared by 5 bases and J by 7 bases, with 8 bases of the junction left unmatched. The CDR3 is made up of 15 amino acids. The germline gives CDR1 MNHEY, CDR2 SMNVEV (reference sequence).

The chain joins TRBV5-6 to TRBJ2-7, with D tentatively TRBD2 (5 bases). Germline CDR1 and CDR2: SGHDT and YYEEEE. V was clipped by 2 bases and J by 5 bases, with 11 bases between them. The CDR3 runs 13 residues. In DNA, the CDR3 is TGTGCCAGCAGCTTCTCCGGGATCGACGAGCAGTACTTC. This sequence encodes CASSFSGIDEQYF. Together with reference TRBV5-6 and TRBJ2-7, the CDR3 gives the full variable domain: DAGVTQSPTHLIKTRGQQVTLRCSPKSGHDTVSWYQQALGQGPQFIFQYYEEEERQRGNFPDRFSGHQFPNYSSELNVNALLLGDSALYLCASSFSGIDEQYFGPGTRLTVT.

V gene TRBV15 combines with J gene TRBJ2-5, with 8 bases aligning to TRBD2. CDR1 is LNHNV and CDR2 is YYDKDF in the germline V gene (reference sequence). CDR3 size: 16 residues. Germline trimming cut 0 bases from V and 3 bases from J; bases unmatched to any gene: 6. CDR3 bases: TGTGCCACCAGCAGAGAAGCGGGAGAAGATAAAGAGACCCAGTACTTC. The encoded protein is CATSREAGEDKETQYF.

The rearrangement joins TRBV27 to TRBJ2-7; D not certain. The V end lost 5 bases, the J end lost 2 bases, and 13 bases lay between the germline ends. In germline, CDR1 is MNHEY, CDR2 SMNVEV (reference sequence). The CDR3 totals 14 residues. The CDR3 bases are TGTGCCAGCAGTGATTATAGCTCCACCTACGAGCAGTACTTC. Translation gives CASSDYSSTYEQYF.

V is TRBV4-3 and J is TRBJ2-2; 8 bases align to TRBD2. The CDR3 length is 19 residues. Germline V gene lookup returns CDR1 LGHNA and CDR2 YSLEER. The V segment lost 3 bases and the J segment 5 bases; nucleotides outside the gene matches: 17. CDR3 bases: TGCGCCAGCAGCCAGGCCGCCGGGGGGCTAGCGGGCGTTACCGGGGAGCTGTTTTTT. This encodes CASSQAAGGLAGVTGELFF.

The chain joins TRBV3-1 (or the pseudogene TRBV3-2) to TRBJ2-5; D call uncertain. The CDR3 contains 14 residues. The germline CDR1 and CDR2 sequences are LGHDT and YNNKEL (reference sequence). Between the trimmed V and J ends, which lost 0 bases and 1 base, there was a span of 6 bases. CDR3 region: CASSQDNSQETQYF. DNA for the CDR3: TGTGCCAGCAGCCAAGATAACAGCCAAGAGACCCAGTACTTC.

This chain connects TRBV27 to TRBJ1-1; no reliable D call. Germline V gives CDR1 MNHEY, CDR2 SMNVEV (reference sequence). The CDR3 is 13 residues long. V was cut by 3 bases and J by 4 bases, with 9 bases left in between. The CDR3 bases are TGTGCCAGCAGTTTGAAGGAGGTCACTGAAGCTTTCTTT. It codes for CASSLKEVTEAFF.

The chain combines TRBV25-1 with TRBJ2-2; TRBD1 matches at 8 bases. The CDR3 sequence is 15 residues long. V lost 5 bases and J lost 5; bases outside the gene matches: 7. Germline CDR1 and CDR2: MGHDK and SYGVNS. The CDR3 sequence is CASSLGQGGTGELFF. The DNA of the CDR3 is TGTGCCAGCAGTCTCGGACAGGGTGGAACCGGGGAGCTGTTTTTT. The variable domain in full, with the rest retrieved from reference TRBV25-1 and TRBJ2-2, is EADIYQTPRYLVIGTGKKITLECSQTMGHDKMYWYQQDPGMELHLIHYSYGVNSTEKGDLSSESTVSRIRTEHFPLTLESARPSHTSQYLCASSLGQGGTGELFFGEGSRLTVL.

The chain uses TRBV15 and TRBJ1-4; no clear D. Germline V gene lookup returns CDR1 LNHNV and CDR2 YYDKDF (reference sequence). Trimming stripped 0 bases from V and 0 bases from J, with 5 bases between. The CDR3 spans 15 residues. Here the CDR3 DNA reads TGTGCCACCAGCAGAGATCTTGCAACTAATGAAAAACTGTTTTTT. It encodes CATSRDLATNEKLFF.

The V gene is TRBV2, the J gene TRBJ1-2; D remains unclear. Germline CDR1 is SNHLY and CDR2 is FYNNEI. The V gene lost 1 base and the J gene lost 5 bases, with 14 bases spanning the gap. The CDR3 covers 15 residues. CDR3 DNA: TGTGCCAGCAGTGAAGAAGCGGGGAGACTTTATGGCTACACCTTC. Amino acid sequence: CASSEEAGRLYGYTF.

The chain uses TRBV24-1 and TRBJ1-2, with 8 bases that match TRBD1. There are 14 residues in the CDR3. CDR1 is KGHDR, CDR2 SFDVKD, per germline. J was trimmed by 8 bases and V by 4 bases; bases with no gene match: 8. This chain's CDR3 is CATSDSGQDMGYTF. In DNA form, the CDR3 reads TGTGCCACCAGTGACTCGGGACAGGACATGGGCTACACCTTC.

The rearrangement joins TRBV7-2 to TRBJ2-5; D is perhaps TRBD2 (5 bases). CDR1 and CDR2 (germline): SGHTA, FQGNSA. The CDR3 spans 13 residues. V dropped 4 bases and J dropped 3 bases, with 9 bases sitting between them. Here the CDR3 reads CASSWGAEETQYF. The CDR3 nucleotides are TGTGCCAGCAGCTGGGGAGCGGAAGAGACCCAGTACTTC.

The chain combines TRBV19 with TRBJ2-3; the D is unclear. The CDR3 loop spans 12 amino acids. Trimming left V 1 base short and J 3 bases short, with 2 bases between. Germline CDR1 and CDR2: LNHDA and SQIVND (reference sequence). CDR3 in DNA: TGTGCCAGTAGTATAGCGACAGATACGCAGTATTTT. Protein sequence: CASSIATDTQYF. Based on the CDR3 plus reference TRBV19 and TRBJ2-3, the full variable domain is DGGITQSPKYLFRKEGQNVTLSCEQNLNHDAMYWYRQDPGQGLRLIYYSQIVNDFQKGDIAEGYSVSREKKESFPLTVTSAQKNPTAFYLCASSIATDTQYFGPGTRLTVL.